This TCR beta chain was captured in a study of blood T cell repertoires in COVID-19 (dated by TCRdb to about 2020). In the study overall: Collaborator samples came from the United States, Italy and Spain and covered acute and convalescent phases of COVID-19. The material from the prospective study consisted of cDNA or gDNA derived from T cells, B-cell-depleted T cells, or PBMCs. Subjects who had been exposed to COVID-19, were actively infected with it, or had recovered from it provided the deeply sampled blood TCRbeta repertoires that made up the dataset. The repertoires were released in a freely available public database meant as a resource for research on the immune response to SARS-CoV-2. The samples were drawn from two sources: the first 160 participants of the ongoing ImmuneRACE study, and about 1,300 subjects contributed by 6 global collaborators. A de-identified subject ID, COVID-19 status, age in years and sex were almost always included in the sample metadata. HLA class I and class II types, where available, came from metadata supplied by the sample provider rather than from assay-based typing. What the authors observed across the whole study: The amount of clinical and demographic metadata varied by source and participant and was provided uncurated.

The immunoSEQ Assay, a bias-controlled multiplex PCR, was used to amplify TCRbeta CDR3 regions from genomic DNA. The original methods were these. The number of nucleated cells in each sample was estimated by amplification of reference gene primers within the assay. To quantify the absolute abundance of each unique TCRbeta CDR3 rearrangement, sequence reads were collapsed and filtered. Productive Simpson clonality was computed per sample as the square root of Simpson's diversity index over productive rearrangements. Entries here come from immuneACCESS through TCRdb and include only in-frame sequences with V and J called. Some clones fail to appear in such tables; in the studies checked, an unresolved V gene covers under half of the shortfall, and the cause of the remainder is unknown. D and trimming come from the DNA, and the V and J calls and clone size come from that table. In this sample the table shows around 330,000 clones, around 91% of which occur a single time. Roughly a tenth of the sample lies in the top ten.

Spanning cysteine to phenylalanine, the CDR3 consists of 17 amino acids. Solely the CDR3 DNA is kept, with 51 bases framed from the first base. CDR1 LGHDT and CDR2 YNNKEL are derived from the germline V gene (reference sequence). V has 1 base trimmed and J has 3 bases trimmed; junction bases matching no gene number 9. A word on this clone: Its antigen target is currently unknown. Qualities for individual bases were not recorded, and no much larger clone is one base off.

Participants in the prospective study were aged 18 to 89 years, lived in 20 to 25 United States geographic areas, and enrolled through a virtual design. In the prospective study, participants were assigned to cohorts based on the clinical history participants reported in a screening survey and a study questionnaire. Recovered participants in ImmuneRACE Cohort 3 were defined by two consecutive negative NP/OP PCR tests, clearance by a healthcare professional, or resolution of symptoms. Each participant in the prospective study had whole blood, serum and a nasopharyngeal or oropharyngeal swab collected by mobile phlebotomists. Prospective study participants could optionally give additional blood draws and questionnaires over an approximately two-month period. Before DNA extraction, prospective study blood samples were shipped either frozen or at room temperature.

The chain joins TRBV3-1 (or the pseudogene TRBV3-2) to TRBJ1-3; 7 bases in between match TRBD1. Sequenced sample: PBMCs or T cells enriched from blood (not recorded which). This receptor was taken from a woman aged 40 to 50 who had recovered from COVID-19. The CDR3 loop reads CASSQAPGAGGGNTIYF. The DNA is TGTGCCAGCAGCCAAGCCCCTGGAGCAGGGGGTGGAAACACCATATATTTT.